A selection of T cell receptor beta chains follows, all from one sample in a study of blood T cell repertoires in COVID-19. Sequenced by immunoSEQ multiplex PCR; TCRdb stores in-frame clones only, minus some. The sample lists approximately 110,000 clones; 85% were seen once. Input material: peripheral blood. These receptors originate from a man aged 50 or older with acute or convalescent COVID-19. The CDR3 runs from the conserved cysteine through the conserved F or W. Fields, in order: CDR3 length, D gene, V gene, clone size, J gene, CDR3 DNA, CDR3 protein. D genes are given only for firm matches. Clone size is stated in some rows and not others, as once, few, many or a class when expanded.

>15|NA|TRBV6-1|NA|TRBJ1-5
TGTGCCAGCAGTGAGCACGGTATCAGCAATCAGCCCCAGCATTTT
CASSEHGISNQPQHF
>16|TRBD1|TRBV6-5|NA|TRBJ2-7
TGTGCCAGCAGTTTACGGACAGGGGGCGCCTCCTACGAGCAGTACTTC
CASSLRTGGASYEQYF
>15|TRBD2|TRBV6-4|NA|TRBJ2-3
TGTGCCAGCAGAAGACTAGCGGTGAACACAGATACGCAGTATTTT
CASRRLAVNTDTQYF
>16|TRBD1|TRBV5-6|NA|TRBJ1-2
TGTGCCAGCAGCTACCCAGGACAGGGGACCAACTATGGCTACACCTTC
CASSYPGQGTNYGYTF
>15|NA|TRBV14|NA|TRBJ1-3
TGTGCCAGCAGCCAAGATTGGGGAGGTGGAAACACCATATATTTT
CASSQDWGGGNTIYF
>13|NA|TRBV28|NA|TRBJ2-5
TGTGCCAGCAGTTCAGGGTGGCAAGAGACCCAGTACTTC
CASSSGWQETQYF
>16|TRBD1|TRBV5-4|few|TRBJ1-4
TGTGCCAGCAGCCTCCCTCCGGGACAGGCGGATGAAAAACTGTTTTTT
CASSLPPGQADEKLFF
>11|NA|TRBV30|NA|TRBJ2-7
TGTGCCTGGAGTTCTTCTTACGAGCAGTACTTC
CAWSSSYEQYF
>14|NA|TRBV7-9|NA|TRBJ2-7
TGTGCCAGCAGCTTCTTAGACAGCCCACCTACACAGTACTTC
CASSFLDSPPTQYF
>15|NA|TRBV5-1|NA|TRBJ1-6
TGCGCCAGCGGAATGTCGGGACTCACTAATTCACCCCTCCACTTT
CASGMSGLTNSPLHF
>12|NA|TRBV2|NA|TRBJ2-2
TGTGCCAGCAGTGCAGGCGCCGGGGAGCTGTTTTTT
CASSAGAGELFF
>15|TRBD1|TRBV15|NA|TRBJ2-7
TGTGCCACCAGCGCAACCGGGACAGGGGACTACGAGCAGTACTTC
CATSATGTGDYEQYF
>17|NA|TRBV7-2|NA|TRBJ1-3
TGTGCCAGCAGCTTAGCTGGGACTGCCGACTCTGGAAACACCATATATTTT
CASSLAGTADSGNTIYF
>14|NA|TRBV7-9|NA|TRBJ1-1
TGTGCCAGCAGCTTGACAGTTAAGAACACTGAAGCTTTCTTT
CASSLTVKNTEAFF
>15|TRBD2|TRBV28|NA|TRBJ2-1
TGTGCCAGCAATAAGGGGACTAGCGGGGGCGATGAGCAGTTCTTC
CASNKGTSGGDEQFF
>17|TRBD2|TRBV3-1/TRBV3-2|NA|TRBJ2-7
TGTGCCAGCAGCCGCCGAGGGACTAGCAACCGCTTTTACGAGCAGTACTTC
CASSRRGTSNRFYEQYF
>14|NA|TRBV29-1|NA|TRBJ1-4
TGCAGCGTTGCGTGGACAGCAACTAATGAAAAACTGTTTTTT
CSVAWTATNEKLFF
>14|NA|TRBV20-1|few|TRBJ1-1
TGCAGTGCTAGTGGGGGGGGGATGAACACTGAAGCTTTCTTT
CSASGGGMNTEAFF
>14|NA|TRBV10-3|NA|TRBJ2-5
TGTGCCATCAGTGAGTCCTACGGGGTGGAGACCCAGTACTTC
CAISESYGVETQYF
>11|NA|TRBV29-1|few|TRBJ2-7
TGCAGCGGTGGGACACCCTACGAGCAGTACTTC
CSGGTPYEQYF
>16|NA|TRBV7-2|NA|TRBJ2-7
TGTGCCAGCAGCTTGCTAGGGGCCCTGAGCTCCTACGAGCAGTACTTC
CASSLLGALSSYEQYF
>15|TRBD1|TRBV7-2|few|TRBJ2-7
TGTGCCAGCAGTTTCCTCGGGACAGGGGACTACGAGCAGTACTTC
CASSFLGTGDYEQYF
>16|TRBD1|TRBV7-9|NA|TRBJ2-5
TGTGCCAGCAGCCCGAGGGGGACAGGGATGGAAGAGACCCAGTACTTC
CASSPRGTGMEETQYF
>15|TRBD1|TRBV28|NA|TRBJ2-1
TGTGCCAGCAGTTTTGGTGACAGGGATTACAATGAGCAGTTCTTC
CASSFGDRDYNEQFF
>15|TRBD1|TRBV19|NA|TRBJ2-7
TGTGCCAGTAGTCCAGCCGGGACAGGGGGATTCGAGCAGTACTTC
CASSPAGTGGFEQYF
>14|NA|TRBV19|once|TRBJ1-1
TGTGCCAGTACGACCAGGGCCCTGGGCACTGAAGCTTTCTTT
CASTTRALGTEAFF
>14|NA|TRBV5-1|NA|TRBJ1-1
TGCGCCAGCAGCTTGGCAGGCAGGGCGACTGAAGCTTTCTTT
CASSLAGRATEAFF
>16|NA|TRBV3-1/TRBV3-2|NA|TRBJ2-3
TGTGCCAGCAGCCAGTACGGGACAACTAGCACAGATACGCAGTATTTT
CASSQYGTTSTDTQYF
>15|TRBD2|TRBV4-1|NA|TRBJ2-3
TGCGCCAGCAGCCAAGGCCCGACGACTAGCATTACGCAGTATTTT
CASSQGPTTSITQYF
>11|NA|TRBV6-5|NA|TRBJ1-4
TGTGCCAGCCAACGAGGCGAAAAACTGTTTTTT
CASQRGEKLFF
>11|NA|TRBV11-2|NA|TRBJ2-1
TGTGCCAGCAGCTTACAGAATGAGCAGTTCTTC
CASSLQNEQFF
>14|NA|TRBV11-3|NA|TRBJ1-4
TGTGCCAGCAGCACCGACAGGCATAATGAAAAACTGTTTTTT
CASSTDRHNEKLFF
>16|NA|TRBV5-1|NA|TRBJ1-3
TGCGCCAGCAGCTTGGCCCTGGACAGTCTGGGAAACACCATATATTTT
CASSLALDSLGNTIYF
>13|NA|TRBV7-3|NA|TRBJ2-2
TGTGCCAGCAGCTTCGCGCCCACCGGGGAGCTGTTTTTT
CASSFAPTGELFF
>16|TRBD2|TRBV5-1|few|TRBJ2-2
TGCGCCAGCAGCTCGGGACTAGCGGGAGATACCGGGGAGCTGTTTTTT
CASSSGLAGDTGELFF
>17|TRBD2|TRBV10-3|NA|TRBJ2-5
TGTGCCATCAGTGAGTCACGGACTAGCGGGAGATCAGAGACCCAGTACTTC
CAISESRTSGRSETQYF
>12|NA|TRBV2|NA|TRBJ2-5
TGTGCCAGCAGTGACAGGGTTGAGACCCAGTACTTC
CASSDRVETQYF
>16|TRBD1|TRBV15|NA|TRBJ1-5
TGTGCCACCAGCAGTGGACAGGGGTATAGCAATCAGCCCCAGCATTTT
CATSSGQGYSNQPQHF
>14|TRBD1|TRBV13|NA|TRBJ1-4
TGTGCCAGCAGCTTTTATACAGGGGATGAAAAACTGTTTTTT
CASSFYTGDEKLFF
>14|TRBD2|TRBV18|NA|TRBJ2-7
TGTGCCAGCTCACCCAGGGAGGGTTACTACGAGCAGTACTTC
CASSPREGYYEQYF
>14|NA|TRBV4-1|NA|TRBJ2-7
TGCGCCAGCAGCCAAGATACTAGGGAGCTCGAGCAGTACTTC
CASSQDTRELEQYF
>14|TRBD1|TRBV6-5|NA|TRBJ1-1
TGTGCCAGCAACTACAGGGGAGAGGGGACTGAAGCTTTCTTT
CASNYRGEGTEAFF
>15|TRBD1|TRBV5-1|NA|TRBJ1-2
TGCGCCAGCAGCTTGACCGGGACAGGGACCTATGGCTACACCTTC
CASSLTGTGTYGYTF
>16|NA|TRBV10-1|once|TRBJ2-1
TGCGCCAGCAGTGGTCTTAGCGAAAGCGGACGGGCCGAGCAGTTCTTC
CASSGLSESGRAEQFF
>14|TRBD1|TRBV19|NA|TRBJ2-1
TGTGCCAGTAGTACGGGACAGTCCCGTAATGAGCAGTTCTTC
CASSTGQSRNEQFF
>14|TRBD1|TRBV6-6|NA|TRBJ1-1
TGTGCCAGCAGTACGACAGGGGTCAACACTGAAGCTTTCTTT
CASSTTGVNTEAFF
>14|NA|TRBV6-5|once|TRBJ2-3
TGTGCCAGCAAAGTACGGGGTAACACAGATACGCAGTATTTT
CASKVRGNTDTQYF
>14|NA|TRBV11-2|NA|TRBJ1-1
TGTGCCAGCAGCTTAGTTGTACAGGGCACTGAAGCTTTCTTT
CASSLVVQGTEAFF